This T cell receptor beta chain was identified in a study of PD-1 blockade in classical Hodgkin lymphoma. Study background: On a schedule of every 2 weeks, patients received nivolumab 3 mg/kg intravenously.

The V and J ends lost 6 bases and 0 bases respectively, with 9 bases between them. The length of the CDR3 is 14 residues. Germline values: CDR1 SNHLY, CDR2 FYNNEI. The study's findings and limits: Compared with baseline, CD4+ but not CD8+ TCR diversity had risen significantly by C4D1. Nivolumab initiated under 1 year post-ASCT led to patient exclusion.

The time point: cycle 4 day 1 (C4D1), after six to seven weeks of nivolumab. Each patient relapsed following autologous stem cell transplantation, and prior brentuximab vedotin exposure differed. Profiling relied on immunoSEQ multiplex PCR, and the TCRdb table lists in-frame clones only, not all of them. The sample carries several thousand clones, approximately 90% recorded once. Note on this clone: What it binds is unknown.

The chain combines TRBV2 with TRBJ1-5; D unclear. This clonotype was sampled from a human donor with classical Hodgkin lymphoma. The sample here was peripheral blood mononuclear cells (PBMCs), taken before the fourth cycle of nivolumab. The DNA for the CDR3 is TGTGCCAGCAGCAGTAGCATTAGCAATCAGCCCCAGCATTTT. The encoded protein is CASSSSISNQPQHF.